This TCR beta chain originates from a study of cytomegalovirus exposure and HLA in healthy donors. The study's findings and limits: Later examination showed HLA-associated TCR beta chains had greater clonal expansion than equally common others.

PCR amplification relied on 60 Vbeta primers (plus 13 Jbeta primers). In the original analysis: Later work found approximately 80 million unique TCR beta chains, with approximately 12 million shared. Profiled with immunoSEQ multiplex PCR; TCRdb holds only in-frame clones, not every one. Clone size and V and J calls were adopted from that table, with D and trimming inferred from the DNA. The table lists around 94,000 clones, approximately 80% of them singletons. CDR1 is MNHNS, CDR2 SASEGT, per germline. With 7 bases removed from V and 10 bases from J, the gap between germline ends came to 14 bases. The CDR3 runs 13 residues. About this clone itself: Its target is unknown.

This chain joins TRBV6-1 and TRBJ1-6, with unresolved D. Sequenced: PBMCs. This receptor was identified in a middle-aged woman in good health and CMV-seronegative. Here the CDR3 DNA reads TGTGCCAGCACCCGGGAGGATATCTCACCCCTCCACTTT. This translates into CASTREDISPLHF.